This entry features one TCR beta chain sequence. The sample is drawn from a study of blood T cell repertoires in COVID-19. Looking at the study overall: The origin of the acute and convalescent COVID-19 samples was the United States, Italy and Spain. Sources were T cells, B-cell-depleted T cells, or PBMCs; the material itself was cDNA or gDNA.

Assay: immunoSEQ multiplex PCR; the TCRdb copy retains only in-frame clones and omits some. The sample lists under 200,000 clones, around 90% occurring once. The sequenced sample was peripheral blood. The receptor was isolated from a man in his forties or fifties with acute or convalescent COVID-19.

CDR3 in DNA: TGTGCCAGCAGTTTTTACGGGACAGGGGGAAACAATGAGCAGTTCTTC. Protein sequence: CASSFYGTGGNNEQFF. The V gene is TRBV28, the J gene TRBJ2-1, with TRBD1 matching over 11 bases. V was pared by 3 bases and J by 5 bases, with 6 bases of the junction left unmatched. The CDR3 totals 16 residues. Germline V gene sequence: CDR1 MDHEN, CDR2 SYDVKM. The entire variable domain, with the rest obtained from reference TRBV28 and TRBJ2-1, is as follows: DVKVTQSSRYLVKRTGEKVFLECVQDMDHENMFWYRQDPGLGLRLIYFSYDVKMKEKGDIPEGYSVSREKKERFSLILESASTNQTSMYLCASSFYGTGGNNEQFFGPGTRLTVL.